This TCR beta chain was recovered during a study of cytomegalovirus exposure and HLA in healthy donors. This CDR3 is built from 12 residues. CDR1 is MNHNY and CDR2 is SVGAGI in the germline V gene (reference sequence). V was trimmed by 9 bases and J by 3 bases, leaving 11 bases between them. The PCR made use of 60 Vbeta and 13 Jbeta primers. Produced via immunoSEQ multiplex PCR; TCRdb's table is partial and in-frame only. The table shows 75,000 to 80,000 clones, with about three quarters occurring only once. Study conclusions and caveats: With further analysis later on, most CMV-associated TCR beta chains appeared HLA-restricted.

As regards this clone: Its antigen is as yet unknown.

The sample taken for sequencing was PBMCs. The chain recombines TRBV6-6 with TRBJ1-1; D gene uncertain. This clonotype originated in a male donor in good health and CMV-seronegative. This CDR3 is CARKLVDTEAFF. CDR3 DNA sequence: TGTGCCAGGAAGCTTGTGGACACTGAAGCTTTCTTT.